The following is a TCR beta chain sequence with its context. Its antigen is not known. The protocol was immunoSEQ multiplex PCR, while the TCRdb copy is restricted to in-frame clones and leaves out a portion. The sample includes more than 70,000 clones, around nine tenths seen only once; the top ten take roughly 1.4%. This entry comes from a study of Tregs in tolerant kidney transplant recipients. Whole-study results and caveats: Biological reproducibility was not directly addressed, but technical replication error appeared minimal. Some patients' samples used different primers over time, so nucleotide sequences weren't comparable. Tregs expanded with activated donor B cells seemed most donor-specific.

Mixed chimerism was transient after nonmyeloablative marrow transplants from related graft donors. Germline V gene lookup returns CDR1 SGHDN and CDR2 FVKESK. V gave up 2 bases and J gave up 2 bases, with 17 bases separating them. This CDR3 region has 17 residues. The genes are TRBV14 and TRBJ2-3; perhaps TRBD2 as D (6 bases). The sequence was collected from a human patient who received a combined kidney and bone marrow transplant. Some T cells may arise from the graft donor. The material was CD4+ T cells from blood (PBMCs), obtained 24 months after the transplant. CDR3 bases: TGTGCCAGCAGCCAAATAAGCGGGTGGGCCCACACAGATACGCAGTATTTT. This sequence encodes CASSQISGWAHTDTQYF.